Detailed here is one TCR beta chain. The CD8+ and CD4+ T cells were negatively isolated, with the TEMRA cells enriched by FACS. The data were taken from a study of CD8 T cells in Susac syndrome. The length of the CDR3 is 15 residues. The V end lost 7 bases, the J end lost 4 bases, and 19 bases lay between the germline ends. Germline CDR1 SGHTA, CDR2 FQGTGA. After extraction with the RNeasy kit, about 0.5 to 1 ug of the RNA was reverse transcribed using random hexamers. The authors amplified TCR beta CDR3 across 54 Vbeta and 13 Jbeta using immunoSEQ multiplex PCR. TCRdb reanalysed the immunoSEQ multiplex PCR reads using MiXCR and keeps one entry per CDR3 protein. The sample consists of under 200,000 distinct CDR3 sequences, roughly 94% of them appearing once.

V gene TRBV7-3 combines with J gene TRBJ2-5; either TRBD1 or TRBD2 may supply D (6 bases each). This receptor was identified in a human donor with Susac syndrome. Sequencing was performed on CD4+ T cells from PBMCs. The CDR3 protein is CASITRGGPGETQYF. CDR3 coding DNA: TGTGCCAGCATTACCAGAGGGGGGCCGGGAGAGACCCAGTACTTC.